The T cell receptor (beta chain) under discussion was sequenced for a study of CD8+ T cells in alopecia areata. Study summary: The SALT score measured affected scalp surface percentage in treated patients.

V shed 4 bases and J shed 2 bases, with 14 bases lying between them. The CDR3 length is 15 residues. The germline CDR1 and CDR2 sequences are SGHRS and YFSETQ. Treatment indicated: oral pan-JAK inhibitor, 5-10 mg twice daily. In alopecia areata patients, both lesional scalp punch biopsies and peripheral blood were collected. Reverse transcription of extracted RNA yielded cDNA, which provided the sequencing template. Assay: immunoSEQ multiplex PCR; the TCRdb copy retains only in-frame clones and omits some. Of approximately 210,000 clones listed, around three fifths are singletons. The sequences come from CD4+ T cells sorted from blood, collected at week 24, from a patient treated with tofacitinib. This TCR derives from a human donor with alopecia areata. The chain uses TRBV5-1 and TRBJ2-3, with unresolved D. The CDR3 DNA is TGCGCCAGCAGCCCAAACATGGGCAACACAGATACGCAGTATTTT. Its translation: CASSPNMGNTDTQYF.